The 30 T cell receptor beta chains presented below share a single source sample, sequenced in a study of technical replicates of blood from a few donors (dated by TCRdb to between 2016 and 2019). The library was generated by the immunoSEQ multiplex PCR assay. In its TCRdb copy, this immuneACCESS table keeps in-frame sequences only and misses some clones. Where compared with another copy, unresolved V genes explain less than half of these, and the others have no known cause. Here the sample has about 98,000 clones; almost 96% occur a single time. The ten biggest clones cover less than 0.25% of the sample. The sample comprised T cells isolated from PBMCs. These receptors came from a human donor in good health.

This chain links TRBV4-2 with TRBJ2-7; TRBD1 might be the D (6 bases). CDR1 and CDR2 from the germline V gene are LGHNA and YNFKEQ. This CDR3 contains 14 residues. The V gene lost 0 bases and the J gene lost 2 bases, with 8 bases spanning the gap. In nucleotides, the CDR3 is TGTGCCAGCAGCCAAGAGGGGGCCCCCTACGAGCAGTACTTC. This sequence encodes CASSQEGAPYEQYF.

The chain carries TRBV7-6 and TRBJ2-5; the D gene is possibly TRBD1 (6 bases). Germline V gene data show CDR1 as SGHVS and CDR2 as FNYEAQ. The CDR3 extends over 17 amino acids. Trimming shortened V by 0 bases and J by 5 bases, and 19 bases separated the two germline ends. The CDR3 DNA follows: TGTGCCAGCAGCTTAGCGAGCTTGGGGGCCGTGCGGGAGACCCAGTACTTC. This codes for CASSLASLGAVRETQYF.

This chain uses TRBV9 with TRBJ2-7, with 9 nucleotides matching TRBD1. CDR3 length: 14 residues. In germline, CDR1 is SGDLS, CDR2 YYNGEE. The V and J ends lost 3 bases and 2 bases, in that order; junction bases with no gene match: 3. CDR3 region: CASSETGGTYEQYF. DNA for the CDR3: TGTGCCAGCAGCGAGACAGGGGGGACCTACGAGCAGTACTTC.

The CDR3 sequence: CASSYQGMYEQYF. The CDR3 coding sequence is TGCGCCAGCAGCTATCAGGGGATGTACGAGCAGTACTTC. The chain links TRBV5-1 to TRBJ2-7; D is perhaps TRBD1 (6 bases). The V and J ends lost 3 bases and 4 bases respectively, with 11 bases between them. Germline loops: CDR1 SGHRS, CDR2 YFSETQ. The CDR3 covers 13 residues.

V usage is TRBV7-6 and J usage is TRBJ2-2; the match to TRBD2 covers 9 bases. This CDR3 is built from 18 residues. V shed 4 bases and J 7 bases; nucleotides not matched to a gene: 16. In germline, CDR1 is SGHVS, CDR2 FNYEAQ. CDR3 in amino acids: CASSSGLAGMGAGGELFF. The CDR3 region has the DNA TGTGCCAGCAGCTCCGGGCTAGCGGGAATGGGTGCCGGCGGGGAGCTGTTTTTT.

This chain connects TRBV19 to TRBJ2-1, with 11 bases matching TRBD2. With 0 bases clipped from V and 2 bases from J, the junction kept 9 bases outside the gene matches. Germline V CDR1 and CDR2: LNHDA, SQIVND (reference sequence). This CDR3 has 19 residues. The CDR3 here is CASSIDPLTSGITYNEQFF. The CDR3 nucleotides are TGTGCCAGTAGTATAGACCCCCTGACTAGCGGGATAACCTACAATGAGCAGTTCTTC.

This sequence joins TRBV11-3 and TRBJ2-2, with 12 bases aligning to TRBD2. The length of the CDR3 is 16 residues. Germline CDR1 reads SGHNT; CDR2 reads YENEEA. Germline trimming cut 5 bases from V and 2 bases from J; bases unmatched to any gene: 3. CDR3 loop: CASSPSGRANTGELFF. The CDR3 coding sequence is TGTGCCAGCAGCCCTAGCGGGAGGGCTAACACCGGGGAGCTGTTTTTT.

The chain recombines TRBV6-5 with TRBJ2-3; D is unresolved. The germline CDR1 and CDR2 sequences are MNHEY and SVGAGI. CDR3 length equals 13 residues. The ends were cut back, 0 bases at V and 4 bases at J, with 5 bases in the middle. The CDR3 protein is CASSYSSSDTQYF. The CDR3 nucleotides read TGTGCCAGCAGTTACTCGTCCTCAGATACGCAGTATTTT.

CDR3 coding DNA: TGTGCCAGCAGCCCATTGGGGGGGGCGATAGATGAAAAACTGTTTTTT. Amino acid sequence: CASSPLGGAIDEKLFF. The V call is TRBV6-6, the J call TRBJ1-4; D may be TRBD1 (6 bases). V gave up 6 bases and J gave up 6 bases, with 20 bases separating them. CDR1 and CDR2 (germline): MNHNY, SVGAGI (reference sequence). The CDR3 covers 16 residues.

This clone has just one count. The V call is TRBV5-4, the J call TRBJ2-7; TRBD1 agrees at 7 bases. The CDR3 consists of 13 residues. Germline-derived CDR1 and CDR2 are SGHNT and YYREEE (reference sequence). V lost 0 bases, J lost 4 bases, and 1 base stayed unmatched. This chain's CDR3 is CASSLEGAYEQYF. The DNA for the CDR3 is TGTGCCAGCAGCTTGGAGGGGGCTTACGAGCAGTACTTC. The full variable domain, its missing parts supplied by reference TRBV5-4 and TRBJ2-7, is ETGVTQSPTHLIKTRGQQVTLRCSSQSGHNTVSWYQQALGQGPQFIFQYYREEENGRGNFPPRFSGLQFPNYSSELNVNALELDDSALYLCASSLEGAYEQYFGPGTRLTVT.

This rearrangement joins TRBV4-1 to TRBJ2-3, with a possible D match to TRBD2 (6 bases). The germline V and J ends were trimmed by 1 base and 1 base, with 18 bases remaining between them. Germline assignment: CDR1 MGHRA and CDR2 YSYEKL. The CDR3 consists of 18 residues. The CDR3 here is CASSQVGPPSVRTDTQYF. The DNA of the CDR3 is TGCGCCAGCAGCCAAGTTGGCCCCCCTAGCGTACGCACAGATACGCAGTATTTT.

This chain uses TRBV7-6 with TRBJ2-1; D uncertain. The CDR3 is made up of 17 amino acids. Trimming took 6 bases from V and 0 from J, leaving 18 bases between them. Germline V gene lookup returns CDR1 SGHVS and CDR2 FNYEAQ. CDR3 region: CASSKIAHQSSYNEQFF. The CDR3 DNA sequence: TGTGCCAGCAGTAAAATAGCTCATCAGAGCTCCTACAATGAGCAGTTCTTC.

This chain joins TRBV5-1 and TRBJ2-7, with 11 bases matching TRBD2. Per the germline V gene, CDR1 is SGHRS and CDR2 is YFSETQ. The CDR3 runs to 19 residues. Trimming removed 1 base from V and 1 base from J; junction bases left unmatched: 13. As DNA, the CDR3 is TGCGCCAGCAGCTTGCTCCCGTTACTAGCGGGGGTACGGTCCTACGAGCAGTACTTC. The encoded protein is CASSLLPLLAGVRSYEQYF.

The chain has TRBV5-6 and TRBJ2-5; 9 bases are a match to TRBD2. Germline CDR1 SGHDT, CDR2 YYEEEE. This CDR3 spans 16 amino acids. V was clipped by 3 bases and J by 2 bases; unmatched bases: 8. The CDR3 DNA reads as TGTGCCAGCAGCTCTTGGCGGGGACTAGCTCAAGAGACCCAGTACTTC. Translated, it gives CASSSWRGLAQETQYF.

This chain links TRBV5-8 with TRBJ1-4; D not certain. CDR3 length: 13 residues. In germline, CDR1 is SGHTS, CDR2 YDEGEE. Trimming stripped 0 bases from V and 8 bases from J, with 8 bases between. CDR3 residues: CASSLGRREKLFF. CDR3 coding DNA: TGTGCCAGCAGCTTGGGGCGGCGAGAAAAACTGTTTTTT.

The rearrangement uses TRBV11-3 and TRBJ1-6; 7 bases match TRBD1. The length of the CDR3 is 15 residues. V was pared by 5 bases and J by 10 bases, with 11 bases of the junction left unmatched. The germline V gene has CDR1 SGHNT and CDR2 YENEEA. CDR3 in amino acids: CASSPRQGRESPLHF. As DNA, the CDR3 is TGTGCCAGCAGCCCTCGACAGGGACGAGAATCACCCCTCCACTTT.

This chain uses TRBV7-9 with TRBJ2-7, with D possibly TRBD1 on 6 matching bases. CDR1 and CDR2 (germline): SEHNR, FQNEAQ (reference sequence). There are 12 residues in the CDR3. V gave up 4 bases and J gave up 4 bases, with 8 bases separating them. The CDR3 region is CASSYTGYEQYF. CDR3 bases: TGTGCCAGCAGCTATACAGGGTACGAGCAGTACTTC. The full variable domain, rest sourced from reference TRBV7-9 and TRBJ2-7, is DTGVSQNPRHKITKRGQNVTFRCDPISEHNRLYWYRQTLGQGPEFLTYFQNEAQLEKSRLLSDRFSAERPKGSFSTLEIQRTEQGDSAMYLCASSYTGYEQYFGPGTRLTVT.

The CDR3 DNA follows: TGCAGCGTTGTGGGGCGAACTGAAGCTTTCTTT. Its protein product is CSVVGRTEAFF. The J gene is TRBJ1-1, the V gene TRBV29-1, with D possibly TRBD1 on 5 matching bases. The CDR3 is 11 amino acids. Trimming took off 4 bases at V and 5 bases at J, with 8 bases between the two ends. From germline, CDR1 is SQVTM and CDR2 ANQGSEA.

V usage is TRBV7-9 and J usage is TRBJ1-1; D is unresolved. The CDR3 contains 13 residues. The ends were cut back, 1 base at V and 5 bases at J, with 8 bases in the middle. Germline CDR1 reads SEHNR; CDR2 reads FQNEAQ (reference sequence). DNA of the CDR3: TGTGCCAGCAGCTTAGACGAACAAACTGAAGCTTTCTTT. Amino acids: CASSLDEQTEAFF.

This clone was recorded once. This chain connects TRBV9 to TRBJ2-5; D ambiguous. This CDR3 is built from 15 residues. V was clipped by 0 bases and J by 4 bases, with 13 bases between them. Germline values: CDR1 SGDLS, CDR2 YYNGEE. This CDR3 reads CASSVGYSKRETQYF. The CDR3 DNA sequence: TGTGCCAGCAGCGTAGGTTACTCTAAACGAGAGACCCAGTACTTC. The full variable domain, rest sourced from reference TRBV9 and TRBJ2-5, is DSGVTQTPKHLITATGQRVTLRCSPRSGDLSVYWYQQSLDQGLQFLIQYYNGEERAKGNILERFSAQQFPDLHSELNLSSLELGDSALYFCASSVGYSKRETQYFGPGTRLLVL.

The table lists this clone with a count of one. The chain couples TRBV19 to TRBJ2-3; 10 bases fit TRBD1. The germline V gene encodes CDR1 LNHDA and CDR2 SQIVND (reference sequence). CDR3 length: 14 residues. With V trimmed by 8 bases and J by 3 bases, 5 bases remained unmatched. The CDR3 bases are TGTGCCAGTGCAGACAGGGGGCTGACAGATACGCAGTATTTT. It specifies CASADRGLTDTQYF.

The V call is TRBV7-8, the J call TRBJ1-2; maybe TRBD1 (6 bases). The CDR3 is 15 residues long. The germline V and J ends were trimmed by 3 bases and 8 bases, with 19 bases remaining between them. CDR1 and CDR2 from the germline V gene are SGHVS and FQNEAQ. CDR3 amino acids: CASSFYETGRRGYTF. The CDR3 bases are TGTGCCAGCAGCTTCTATGAAACAGGGCGGCGCGGCTACACCTTC.

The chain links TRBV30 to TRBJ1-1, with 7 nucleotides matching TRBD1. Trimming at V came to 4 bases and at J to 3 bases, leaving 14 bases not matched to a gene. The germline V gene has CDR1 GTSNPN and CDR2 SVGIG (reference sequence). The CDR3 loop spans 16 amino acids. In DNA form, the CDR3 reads TGTGCCTGGAACAAACAACCCGACAGGGTGGACACTGAAGCTTTCTTT. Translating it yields CAWNKQPDRVDTEAFF.

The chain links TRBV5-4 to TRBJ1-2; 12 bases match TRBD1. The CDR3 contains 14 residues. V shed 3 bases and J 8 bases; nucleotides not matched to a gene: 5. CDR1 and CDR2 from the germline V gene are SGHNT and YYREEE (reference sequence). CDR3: CASSWDRGRAGYTF. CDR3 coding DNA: TGTGCCAGCAGCTGGGACAGGGGGCGCGCCGGCTACACCTTC.

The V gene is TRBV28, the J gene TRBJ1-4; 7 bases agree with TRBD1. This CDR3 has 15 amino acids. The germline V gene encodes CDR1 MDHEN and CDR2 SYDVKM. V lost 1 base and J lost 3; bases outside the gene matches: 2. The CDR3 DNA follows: TGTGCCAGCAGTTTATTCCAGGGGGCTAATGAAAAACTGTTTTTT. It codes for CASSLFQGANEKLFF.

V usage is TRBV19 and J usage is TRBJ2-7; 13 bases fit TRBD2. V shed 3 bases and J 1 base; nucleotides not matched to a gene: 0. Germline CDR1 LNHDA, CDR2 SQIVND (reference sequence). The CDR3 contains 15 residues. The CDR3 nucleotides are TGTGCCAGTAGTATGGGACTAGCGGGGTCCTACGAGCAGTACTTC. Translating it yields CASSMGLAGSYEQYF.

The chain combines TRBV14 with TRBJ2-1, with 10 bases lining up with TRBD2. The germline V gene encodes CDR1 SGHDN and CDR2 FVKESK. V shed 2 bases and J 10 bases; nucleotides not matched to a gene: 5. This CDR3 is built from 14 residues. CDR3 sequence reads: CASSQIRTSGEQFF. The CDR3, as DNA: TGTGCCAGCAGCCAAATAAGGACTAGCGGCGAGCAGTTCTTC.

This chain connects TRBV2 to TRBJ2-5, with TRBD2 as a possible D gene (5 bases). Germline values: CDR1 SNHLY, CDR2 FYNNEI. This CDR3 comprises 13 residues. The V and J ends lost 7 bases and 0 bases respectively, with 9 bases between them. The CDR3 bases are TGTGCCAGCAAGACGGGGAACCAAGAGACCCAGTACTTC. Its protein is CASKTGNQETQYF.

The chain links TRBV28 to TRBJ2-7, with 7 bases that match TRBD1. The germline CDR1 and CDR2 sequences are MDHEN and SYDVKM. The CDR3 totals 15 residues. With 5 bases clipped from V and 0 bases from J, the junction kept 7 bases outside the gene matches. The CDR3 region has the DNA TGTGCCAGCAGTCTCCGACAGGGCATCTCCTACGAGCAGTACTTC. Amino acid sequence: CASSLRQGISYEQYF.

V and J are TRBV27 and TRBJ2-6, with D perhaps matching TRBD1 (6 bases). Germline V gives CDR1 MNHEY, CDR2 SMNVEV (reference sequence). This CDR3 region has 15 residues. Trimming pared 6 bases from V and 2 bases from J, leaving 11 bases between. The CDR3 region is CASRQKGAGANVLTF. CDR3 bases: TGTGCCAGCAGGCAGAAGGGGGCTGGGGCCAACGTCCTGACTTTC. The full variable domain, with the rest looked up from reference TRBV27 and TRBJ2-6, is EAQVTQNPRYLITVTGKKLTVTCSQNMNHEYMSWYRQDPGLGLRQIYYSMNVEVTDKGDVPEGYKVSRKEKRNFPLILESPSPNQTSLYFCASRQKGAGANVLTFGAGSRLTVL.